The table lists the clone carrying this TCR beta chain with a count of one. Antigen specificity is unknown. Trimming removed 9 bases at V and 0 bases at J, with 14 bases between. The germline gives CDR1 LNHDA, CDR2 SQIVND (reference sequence). The CDR3 runs 15 residues. The method was immunoSEQ multiplex PCR; TCRdb's version includes in-frame clones alone and lacks a portion of them. Among some 68,000 clones, around 75% were seen once, and the ten largest hold over 3.5%. Viral peptide pools were used in the ViraFEST assay to expand antigen-specific CD4+ T cells, and sequencing came afterward. Isolating CD4+ T cells followed less than 11 days of culture. Nucleocapsid antibodies stayed negative before and after vaccination, showing no earlier SARS-CoV-2 infection. The data belong to a study of vaccination effects on CD4 cells after COVID-19.

Sequences were derived from CD4+ T cells from PBMCs cultured with HCoV-OC43 spike peptides, sampled before COVID-19 vaccination. As to subset: HCoV-OC43 spike overlapping peptide pool stimulation. This TCR was sampled from a human donor who received a COVID-19 vaccine. V is TRBV19 and J is TRBJ2-2; D uncertain. In nucleotides, the CDR3 is TGTGCCAGCCTCGGAGACCTCGCGAACACCGGGGAGCTGTTTTTT. It translates to CASLGDLANTGELFF.